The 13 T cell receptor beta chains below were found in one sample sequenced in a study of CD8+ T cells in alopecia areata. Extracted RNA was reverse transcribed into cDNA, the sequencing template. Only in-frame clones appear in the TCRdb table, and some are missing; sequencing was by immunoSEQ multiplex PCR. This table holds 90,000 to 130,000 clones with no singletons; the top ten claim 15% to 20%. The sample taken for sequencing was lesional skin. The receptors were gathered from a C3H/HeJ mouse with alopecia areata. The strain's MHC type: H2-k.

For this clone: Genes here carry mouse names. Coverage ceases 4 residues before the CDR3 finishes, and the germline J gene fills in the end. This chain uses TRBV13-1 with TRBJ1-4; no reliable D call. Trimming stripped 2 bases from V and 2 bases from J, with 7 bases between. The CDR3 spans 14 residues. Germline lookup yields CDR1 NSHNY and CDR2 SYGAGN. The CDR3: CASSDLGSNERLFF. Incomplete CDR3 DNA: TGTGCCAGCAGTGACTTGGGGTCCAACGAA. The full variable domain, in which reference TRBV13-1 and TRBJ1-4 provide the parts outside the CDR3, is EAAVTQSPRNKVTVTGGNVTLSCRQTNSHNYMYWYRQDTGHGLRLIHYSYGAGNLRIGDVPDGYKATRTTQEDFFLLLELASPSQTSLYFCASSDLGSNERLFFGHGTKLSVL.

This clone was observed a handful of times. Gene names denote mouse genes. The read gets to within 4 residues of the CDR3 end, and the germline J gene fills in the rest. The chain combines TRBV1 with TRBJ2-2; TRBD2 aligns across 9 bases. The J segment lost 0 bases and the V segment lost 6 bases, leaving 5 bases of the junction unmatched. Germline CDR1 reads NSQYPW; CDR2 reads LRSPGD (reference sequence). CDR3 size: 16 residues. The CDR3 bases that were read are TGCACCTGCAGCGCGACTGGGGGCACAAACACCGGG. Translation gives CTCSATGGTNTG. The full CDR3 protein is CTCSATGGTNTGQLYF.

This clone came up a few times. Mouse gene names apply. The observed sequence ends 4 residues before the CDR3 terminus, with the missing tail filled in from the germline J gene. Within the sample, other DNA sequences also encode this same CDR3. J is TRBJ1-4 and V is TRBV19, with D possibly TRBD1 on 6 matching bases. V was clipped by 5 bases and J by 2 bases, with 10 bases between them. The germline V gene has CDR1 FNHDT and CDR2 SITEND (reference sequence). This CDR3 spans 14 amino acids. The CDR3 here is CASSPQGSNERLFF. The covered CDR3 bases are TGTGCCAGCAGCCCACAGGGCTCCAACGAA.

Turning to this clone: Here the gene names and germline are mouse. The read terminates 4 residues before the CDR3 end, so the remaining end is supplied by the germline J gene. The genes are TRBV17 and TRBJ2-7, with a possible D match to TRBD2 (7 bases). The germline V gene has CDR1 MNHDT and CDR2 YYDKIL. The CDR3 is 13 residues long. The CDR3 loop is CASSRGGAYEQYF. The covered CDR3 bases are TGTGCTAGCAGTAGGGGGGGCGCTTAT.

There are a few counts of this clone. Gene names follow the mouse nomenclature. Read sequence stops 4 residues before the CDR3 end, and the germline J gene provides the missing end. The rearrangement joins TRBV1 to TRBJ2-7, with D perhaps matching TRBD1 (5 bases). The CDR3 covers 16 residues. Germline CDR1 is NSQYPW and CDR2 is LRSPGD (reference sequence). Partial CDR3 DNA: TGCACCTGCAGTGCAGATCCCCCCAGGGATCGGTAT. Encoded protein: CTCSADPPRDRY. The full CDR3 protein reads CTCSADPPRDRYEQYF.

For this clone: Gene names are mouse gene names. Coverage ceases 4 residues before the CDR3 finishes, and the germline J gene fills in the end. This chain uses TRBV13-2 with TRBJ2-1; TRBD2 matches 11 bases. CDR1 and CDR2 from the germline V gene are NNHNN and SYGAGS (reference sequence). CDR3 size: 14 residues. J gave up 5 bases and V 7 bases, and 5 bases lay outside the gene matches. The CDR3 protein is CASRTGGRDAEQFF. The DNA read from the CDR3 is TGTGCCAGCAGGACTGGGGGGAGGGATGCT.

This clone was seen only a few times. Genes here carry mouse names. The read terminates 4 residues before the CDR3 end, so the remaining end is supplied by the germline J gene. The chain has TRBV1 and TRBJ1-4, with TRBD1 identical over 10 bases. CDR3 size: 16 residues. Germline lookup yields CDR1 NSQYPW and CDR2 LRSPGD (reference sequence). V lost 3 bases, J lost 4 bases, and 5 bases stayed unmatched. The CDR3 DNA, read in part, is TGCACCTGCAGTGCGCCGGACAGGGGGTACAACGAA. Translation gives CTCSAPDRGYNE. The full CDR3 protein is CTCSAPDRGYNERLFF.

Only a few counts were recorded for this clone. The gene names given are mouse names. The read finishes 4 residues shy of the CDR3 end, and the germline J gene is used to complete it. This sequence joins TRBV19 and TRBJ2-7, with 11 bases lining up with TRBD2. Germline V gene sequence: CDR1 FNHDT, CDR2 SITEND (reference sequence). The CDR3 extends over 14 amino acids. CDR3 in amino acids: CASRAGTGGYEQYF. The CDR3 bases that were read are TGTGCCAGCAGAGCCGGGACTGGGGGTTAT.

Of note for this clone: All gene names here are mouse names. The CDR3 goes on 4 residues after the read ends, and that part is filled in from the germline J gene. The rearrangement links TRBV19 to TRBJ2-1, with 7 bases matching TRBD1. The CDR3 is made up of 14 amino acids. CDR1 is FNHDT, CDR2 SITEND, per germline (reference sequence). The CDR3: CASSIDRAGAEQFF. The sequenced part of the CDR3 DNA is TGTGCCAGCAGTATCGACAGGGCGGGAGCT.

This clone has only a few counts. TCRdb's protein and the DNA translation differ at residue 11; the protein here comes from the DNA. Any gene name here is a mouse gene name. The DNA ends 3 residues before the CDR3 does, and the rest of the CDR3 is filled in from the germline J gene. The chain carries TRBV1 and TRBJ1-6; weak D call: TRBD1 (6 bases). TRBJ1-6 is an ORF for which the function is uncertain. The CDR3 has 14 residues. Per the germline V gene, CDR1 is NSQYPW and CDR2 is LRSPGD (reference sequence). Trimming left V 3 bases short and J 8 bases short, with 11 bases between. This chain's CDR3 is CTCSARGADSPLYF. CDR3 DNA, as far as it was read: TGCACCTGCAGTGCGCGGGGGGCTGATTCGCCC.

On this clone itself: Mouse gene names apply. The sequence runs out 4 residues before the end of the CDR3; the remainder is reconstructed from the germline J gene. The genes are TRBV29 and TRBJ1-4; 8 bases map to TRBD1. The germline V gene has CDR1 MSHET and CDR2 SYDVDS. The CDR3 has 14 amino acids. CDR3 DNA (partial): TGTGCTAGCAAACCGGGACAGGTCTCCGAA. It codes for CASKPGQVSE. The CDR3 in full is CASKPGQVSERLFF.

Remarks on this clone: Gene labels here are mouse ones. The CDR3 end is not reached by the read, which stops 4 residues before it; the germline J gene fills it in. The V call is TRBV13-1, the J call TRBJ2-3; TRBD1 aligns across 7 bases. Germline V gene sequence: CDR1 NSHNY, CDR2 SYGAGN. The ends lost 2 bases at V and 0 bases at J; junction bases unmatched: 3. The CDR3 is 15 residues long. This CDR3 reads CASSETGSSAETLYF. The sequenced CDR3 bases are TGTGCCAGCAGTGAGACAGGGTCTAGTGCAGAA.

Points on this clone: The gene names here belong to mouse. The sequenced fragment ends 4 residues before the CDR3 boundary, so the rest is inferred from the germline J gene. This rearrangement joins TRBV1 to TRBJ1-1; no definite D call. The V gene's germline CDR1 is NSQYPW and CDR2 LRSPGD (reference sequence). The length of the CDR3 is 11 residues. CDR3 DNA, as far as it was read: TGCACCTGCAGCCCAGGAGCA. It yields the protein CTCSPGA. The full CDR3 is CTCSPGAEVFF.